This T cell receptor (beta chain) is drawn from a study of cytomegalovirus exposure and HLA in healthy donors. Notes on the study in general: Later work found that TCR association rates differed between HLA loci; DRB1 had the most and HLA-C the fewest. Some V segments (TRBV6-2 and TRBV6-3 among them) were excluded as indistinguishable.

A note on this clone: Its antigen is not known.

The V end was cut by 2 bases, the J end by 7 bases, with 12 bases between. The V gene's germline CDR1 is MGHRA and CDR2 YSYEKL. This CDR3 spans 15 amino acids. Primers: 60 Vbeta forward and 13 Jbeta reverse. Authors' analysis steps: A later analysis tallied tens of millions of unique TCR beta chains, 9.5 million to 14 million of them shared. Profiling relied on immunoSEQ multiplex PCR, and the TCRdb table lists in-frame clones only, not all of them. The V and J calls and clone size come from that table; D and trimming were worked out from the DNA. This sample carries over 200,000 clones, roughly 70% of them seen once, and the ten largest clones take about 3%.

Material: PBMCs. This clonotype originated in a man aged 40-49 years in good health and CMV-seropositive. The chain links TRBV4-1 to TRBJ1-6; D not resolved. CDR3 bases: TGCGCCAGCAGCCAATTGAGGGTGGAGAATTCACCCCTCCACTTT. Residues: CASSQLRVENSPLHF.